The following is a T cell receptor beta chain sequence with its context. The sample belongs to a study of cytomegalovirus exposure and HLA in healthy donors. Germline CDR1 LNHDA, CDR2 SQIVND (reference sequence). V was pared by 7 bases and J by 0 bases, with 14 bases between. The CDR3 has 15 amino acids. PCR used 60 Vbeta primers and 13 Jbeta primers. The table came from immunoSEQ multiplex PCR; TCRdb's copy has only in-frame clones and leaves some out. The sample records 170,000 or so clones, roughly 90% being singletons. The chain recombines TRBV19 with TRBJ2-3; D call uncertain. Sequencing was carried out using PBMCs. The TCR comes from a woman aged 18-29 years in good health and CMV-seronegative. In DNA form, the CDR3 reads TGTGCCAGTACCATGACACGTGCTAGCACAGATACGCAGTATTTT. Translated: CASTMTRASTDTQYF.